Listed below are T cell receptor beta chains from one sample, sequenced in a study of blood T cell repertoires in COVID-19. Profiled with immunoSEQ multiplex PCR; TCRdb holds only in-frame clones, not every one. The repertoire holds tens of thousands of clones, with around 78% as singletons. The sample consisted of peripheral blood. The receptor source for this set is a human donor in a cohort sampled during active COVID-19. The CDR3 runs from the conserved cysteine through the conserved F or W. D genes are given only for firm matches. Only some rows state a clone size, as once, few, many or a class for expanded clones.

D gene	V gene	J gene	clone size	CDR3 protein	CDR3 DNA
.	TRBV6-5	TRBJ1-2	few	CASRGGGGWGYTF	TGTGCCAGCAGGGGAGGGGGGGGTTGGGGCTACACCTTC
.	TRBV7-2	TRBJ2-7	.	CASSFTSLPTREQYF	TGTGCCAGCAGCTTCACGTCCCTACCCACGCGAGAGCAGTACTTC
.	TRBV14	TRBJ1-1	.	CASSQAGAYTEAFF	TGTGCCAGCAGCCAAGCAGGGGCTTACACTGAAGCTTTCTTT
.	TRBV6-5	TRBJ2-1	.	CASSNRQGNNEQFF	TGTGCCAGCAGTAACCGGCAGGGGAACAATGAGCAGTTCTTC
TRBD1	TRBV3-1/TRBV3-2	TRBJ1-2	many	CASSQAGGFGYTF	TGTGCCAGCAGCCAAGCAGGGGGCTTTGGCTACACCTTC
.	TRBV6-2/TRBV6-3	TRBJ1-1	.	CASSLGLEATEAFF	TGTGCCAGCAGCCTAGGGTTGGAGGCGACTGAAGCTTTCTTT
TRBD2	TRBV7-2	TRBJ2-2	few	CASSREAGGPGELFF	TGTGCCAGCAGCCGGGAAGCGGGGGGGCCCGGGGAGCTGTTTTTT
.	TRBV5-1	TRBJ2-3	.	CASSSRGGTDTQYF	TGCGCCAGCAGCTCCAGGGGAGGGACAGATACGCAGTATTTT
.	TRBV20-1	TRBJ1-1	.	CSASTGHWNTEAFF	TGCAGTGCTAGTACTGGACACTGGAACACTGAAGCTTTCTTT
TRBD1	TRBV15	TRBJ1-1	.	CATSRASTGFAEAFF	TGTGCCACCAGCAGAGCCTCGACAGGGTTCGCTGAAGCTTTCTTT
.	TRBV4-3	TRBJ1-1	.	CASSQGLGGAANTEAFF	TGCGCCAGCAGCCAAGGGCTTGGAGGGGCCGCGAACACTGAAGCTTTCTTT
.	TRBV7-8	TRBJ2-6	.	CASYGAGSGANVLTF	TGTGCCAGCTATGGCGCCGGGTCTGGGGCCAACGTCCTGACTTTC
TRBD1	TRBV28	TRBJ1-2	once	CASSRPGGGYTF	TGTGCCAGCAGTCGTCCAGGGGGTGGCTACACCTTC
.	TRBV9	TRBJ1-6	few	CASSVATGSGSPLHF	TGTGCCAGCAGCGTAGCTACAGGATCAGGGTCACCCCTCCACTTT
TRBD2	TRBV7-8	TRBJ2-7	.	CASSFGAGGGHSYEQYF	TGTGCCAGCAGCTTTGGGGCGGGGGGGGGACATTCCTACGAGCAGTACTTC
TRBD1	TRBV2	TRBJ1-1	.	CASSNRGSGTKAFF	TGTGCCAGCAGTAACAGGGGCTCAGGGACAAAAGCTTTCTTT